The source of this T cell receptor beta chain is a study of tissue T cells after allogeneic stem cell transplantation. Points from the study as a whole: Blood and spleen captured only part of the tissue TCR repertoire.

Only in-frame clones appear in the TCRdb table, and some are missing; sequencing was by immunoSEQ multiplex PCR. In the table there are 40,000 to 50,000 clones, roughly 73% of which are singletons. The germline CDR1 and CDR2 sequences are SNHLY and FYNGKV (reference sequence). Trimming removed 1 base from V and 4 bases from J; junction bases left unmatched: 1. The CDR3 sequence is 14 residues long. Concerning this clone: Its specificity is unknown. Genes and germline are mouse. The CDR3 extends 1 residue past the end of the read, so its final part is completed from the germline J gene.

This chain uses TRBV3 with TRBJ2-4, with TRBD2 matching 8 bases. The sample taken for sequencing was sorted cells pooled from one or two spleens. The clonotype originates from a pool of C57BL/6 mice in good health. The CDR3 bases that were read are TGTGCCAGCAGCTTAGATGGGGGGGAAAACACCTTGTAC. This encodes CASSLDGGENTLY. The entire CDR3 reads CASSLDGGENTLYF.